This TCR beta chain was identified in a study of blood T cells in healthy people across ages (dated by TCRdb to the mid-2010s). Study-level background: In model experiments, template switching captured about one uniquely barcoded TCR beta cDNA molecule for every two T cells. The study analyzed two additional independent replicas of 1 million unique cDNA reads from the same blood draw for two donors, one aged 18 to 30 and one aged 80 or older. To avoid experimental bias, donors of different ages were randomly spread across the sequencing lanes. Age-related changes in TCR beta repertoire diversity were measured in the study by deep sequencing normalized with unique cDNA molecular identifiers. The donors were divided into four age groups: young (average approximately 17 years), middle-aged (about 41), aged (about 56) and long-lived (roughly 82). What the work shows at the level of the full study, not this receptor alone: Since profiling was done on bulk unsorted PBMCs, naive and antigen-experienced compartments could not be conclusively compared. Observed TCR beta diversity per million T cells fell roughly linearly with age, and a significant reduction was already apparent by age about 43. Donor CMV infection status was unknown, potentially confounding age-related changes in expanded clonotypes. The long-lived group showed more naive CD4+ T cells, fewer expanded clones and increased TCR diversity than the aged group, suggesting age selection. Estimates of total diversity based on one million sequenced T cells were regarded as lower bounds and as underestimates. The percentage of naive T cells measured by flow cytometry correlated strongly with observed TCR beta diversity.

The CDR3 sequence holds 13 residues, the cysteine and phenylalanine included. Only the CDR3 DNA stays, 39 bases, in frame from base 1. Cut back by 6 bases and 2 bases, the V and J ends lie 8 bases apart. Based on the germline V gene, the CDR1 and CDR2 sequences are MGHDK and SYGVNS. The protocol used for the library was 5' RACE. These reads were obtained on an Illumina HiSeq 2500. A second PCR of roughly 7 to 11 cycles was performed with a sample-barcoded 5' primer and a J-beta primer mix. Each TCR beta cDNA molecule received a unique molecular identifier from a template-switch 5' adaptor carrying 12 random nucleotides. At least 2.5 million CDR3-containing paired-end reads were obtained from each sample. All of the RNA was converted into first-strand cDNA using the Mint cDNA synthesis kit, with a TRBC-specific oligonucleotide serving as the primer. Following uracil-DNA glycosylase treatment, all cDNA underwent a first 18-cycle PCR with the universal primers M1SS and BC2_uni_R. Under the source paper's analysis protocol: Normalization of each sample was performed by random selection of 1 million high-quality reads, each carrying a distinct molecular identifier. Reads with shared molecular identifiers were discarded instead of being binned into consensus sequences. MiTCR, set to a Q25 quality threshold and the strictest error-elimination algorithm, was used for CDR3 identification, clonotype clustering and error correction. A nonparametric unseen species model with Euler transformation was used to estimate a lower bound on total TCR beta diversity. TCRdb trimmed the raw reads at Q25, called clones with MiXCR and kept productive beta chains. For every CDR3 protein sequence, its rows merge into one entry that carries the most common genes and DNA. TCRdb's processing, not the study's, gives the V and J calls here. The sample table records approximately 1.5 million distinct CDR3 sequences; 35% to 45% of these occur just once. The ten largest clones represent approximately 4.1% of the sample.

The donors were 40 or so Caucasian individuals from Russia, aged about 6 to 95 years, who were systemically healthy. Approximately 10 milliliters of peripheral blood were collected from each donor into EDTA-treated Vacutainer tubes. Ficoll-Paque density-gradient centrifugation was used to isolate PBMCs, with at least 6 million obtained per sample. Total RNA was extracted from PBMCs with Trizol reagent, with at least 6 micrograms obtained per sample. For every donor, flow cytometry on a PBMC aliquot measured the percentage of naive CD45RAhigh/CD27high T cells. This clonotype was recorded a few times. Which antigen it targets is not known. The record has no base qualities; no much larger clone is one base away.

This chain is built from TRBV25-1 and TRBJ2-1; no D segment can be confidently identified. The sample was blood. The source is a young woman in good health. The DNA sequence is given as TGTGCCAGCAGGGACGGTCCCTACAATGAGCAGTTCTTC. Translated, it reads CASRDGPYNEQFF.